The 17 T cell receptor beta chains below all came from one sample that was sequenced in a study of cytomegalovirus exposure and HLA in healthy donors. Vbeta (60) and Jbeta (13) primers were used in the PCR. Measured with immunoSEQ multiplex PCR; TCRdb has only the in-frame clones, and not every one. The sample has about 140,000 clones; more than 9.5% are singletons. The sample consisted of PBMCs. The receptors originated from a man in his forties or fifties in good health and CMV-seronegative.

The chain recombines TRBV29-1 with TRBJ1-1, with unresolved D. Trimming cost V 5 bases and J 9 bases, with 10 bases left between them. This CDR3 contains 10 residues. Germline V gene data show CDR1 as SQVTM and CDR2 as ANQGSEA. The CDR3, as DNA: TGCAGCGTTTATGGGCAGAAAGCTTTCTTT. The encoded protein is CSVYGQKAFF.

The chain joins TRBV9 to TRBJ2-2, with 9 bases lining up with TRBD1. Germline V CDR1 and CDR2: SGDLS, YYNGEE. CDR3 length: 17 residues. Trimming cost V 0 bases and J 2 bases; bases outside gene matches: 5. CDR3 coding DNA: TGTGCCAGCAGCGTAGCTGGGGACAGGGCCAACACCGGGGAGCTGTTTTTT. Residues: CASSVAGDRANTGELFF.

V is TRBV9 and J is TRBJ1-1; TRBD1 matches at 9 bases. The CDR3 runs 18 residues. CDR1 is SGDLS, CDR2 YYNGEE, per germline. Trimming removed 5 bases from V and 1 base from J; junction bases left unmatched: 15. CDR3 DNA sequence: TGTGCCAGCAGTACCGGGACAGGGAGTGGGGGTAGGAACACTGAAGCTTTCTTT. Its protein product is CASSTGTGSGGRNTEAFF.

The V call is TRBV28, the J call TRBJ1-2; 8 nucleotides match TRBD1. The CDR3 runs 14 residues. Looked up from germline, CDR1 is MDHEN and CDR2 is SYDVKM. Trimming at V came to 2 bases and at J to 3 bases, leaving 2 bases not matched to a gene. The CDR3 DNA sequence: TGTGCCAGCAGTTTAATGACAGGGGACTATGGCTACACCTTC. Translated, it gives CASSLMTGDYGYTF.

This clone occurred a few times. The chain carries TRBV28 and TRBJ1-2; possible D gene TRBD1, 5 bases. CDR1 and CDR2 (germline): MDHEN, SYDVKM. The CDR3 loop spans 14 amino acids. The V and J ends lost 2 bases and 8 bases respectively, with 15 bases between them. The CDR3 protein is CASSLTQGGNGYTF. The CDR3 nucleotides are TGTGCCAGCAGTTTAACCCAGGGCGGTAACGGCTACACCTTC.

Concerning this clone itself: Distinct nucleotide sequences in the sample also encode this CDR3. This chain uses TRBV5-1 with TRBJ1-5; 9 bases fit TRBD1. The germline CDR1 and CDR2 sequences are SGHRS and YFSETQ. The J segment lost 5 bases and the V segment lost 3 bases, leaving 3 bases of the junction unmatched. This CDR3 is built from 14 residues. Written as DNA, the CDR3 is TGCGCCAGCAGCTGGGGACAGGGAGATCAGCCCCAGCATTTT. It yields the protein CASSWGQGDQPQHF.

Only a few counts were recorded for this clone. The chain couples TRBV10-1 to TRBJ2-4; TRBD1 aligns across 10 bases. Per germline, CDR1 WNHNN and CDR2 SYGVQD (reference sequence). CDR3 length: 15 residues. J lost 4 bases, V lost 6 bases, and 6 bases had no gene match. The CDR3 DNA is TGCGCCAGCAGAGCCGGGACAGGGGTTAAAAACATTCAGTACTTC. It translates to CASRAGTGVKNIQYF.

The chain is built from TRBV6-5 and TRBJ1-1, with a possible D match to TRBD1 (6 bases). Germline assignment: CDR1 MNHEY and CDR2 SVGAGI. V was cut by 7 bases and J by 3 bases, with 12 bases left in between. This CDR3 is 13 amino acids long. The DNA for the CDR3 is TGTGCCAGCAAAACACAGGGCTACACTGAAGCTTTCTTT. Encoded protein: CASKTQGYTEAFF.

This chain uses TRBV7-3 with TRBJ2-5, with TRBD2 as a possible D gene (6 bases). There are 13 residues in the CDR3. Germline V gives CDR1 SGHTA, CDR2 FQGTGA. V lost 0 bases to trimming and J lost 4 bases, with 6 bases between them. CDR3 sequence reads: CASSLTGGETQYF. For the CDR3, the DNA is TGTGCCAGCAGCTTAACGGGGGGAGAGACCCAGTACTTC.

This chain joins TRBV29-1 and TRBJ1-3; no definite D call. This CDR3 contains 13 residues. The V and J ends lost 6 bases and 0 bases respectively, with 9 bases between them. The germline CDR1 and CDR2 sequences are SQVTM and ANQGSEA. The CDR3 loop reads CSVQTTSGNTIYF. CDR3 sequence (DNA): TGCAGCGTACAGACGACCTCTGGAAACACCATATATTTT.

The V gene is TRBV7-2, the J gene TRBJ2-7; TRBD2 matches 9 bases. CDR1 and CDR2 (germline): SGHTA, FQGNSA. V shed 5 bases, J shed 4 bases, and the junction held 6 bases outside the gene matches. The CDR3 loop spans 14 amino acids. CDR3 coding DNA: TGTGCCAGCAGCCCGGGACTAGCTGGTTACGAGCAGTACTTC. This sequence encodes CASSPGLAGYEQYF.

This clone was counted only a few times. The CDR3 sequence: CASSIQGAEEKLFF. CDR3 coding DNA: TGTGCCAGTAGTATCCAGGGGGCGGAAGAAAAACTGTTTTTT. This chain connects TRBV19 to TRBJ1-4, with 8 bases matching TRBD1. Looked up from germline, CDR1 is LNHDA and CDR2 is SQIVND (reference sequence). The CDR3 loop spans 14 amino acids. The ends lost 3 bases at V and 8 bases at J; junction bases unmatched: 5.

The chain links TRBV28 to TRBJ2-7, with D possibly TRBD2 on 5 matching bases. Germline V gives CDR1 MDHEN, CDR2 SYDVKM. V was clipped by 6 bases and J by 4 bases, with 16 bases between them. The CDR3 consists of 14 residues. In nucleotides, the CDR3 is TGTGCCAGCAGCTACCTGGACGGGGATTACGAGCAGTACTTC. This encodes CASSYLDGDYEQYF.

This clone appeared a few times. The V and J genes are TRBV6-1 and TRBJ2-7, with 9 positions matching TRBD1. Germline V lookup: CDR1 MNHNS, CDR2 SASEGT. CDR3 size: 13 residues. V dropped 7 bases and J dropped 6; count of bases not matched to a gene: 7. The CDR3 loop is CASNGQGLTEQYF. In DNA form, the CDR3 reads TGTGCCAGCAACGGACAGGGGTTGACCGAGCAGTACTTC.

In this sample, this clone turned up a few times. V is TRBV27 and J is TRBJ2-1; TRBD2 matches at 10 bases. The CDR3 runs 16 residues. The junction had 12 bases not matched to a gene; V was cut back by 9 bases and J by 4 bases. Germline V gene data show CDR1 as MNHEY and CDR2 as SMNVEV (reference sequence). The CDR3 sequence is CASTKQLAGKYNEQFF. The CDR3 nucleotides are TGTGCCAGTACTAAACAACTAGCGGGGAAATACAATGAGCAGTTCTTC.

The chain recombines TRBV30 with TRBJ2-3; 12 positions agree with TRBD2. The length of the CDR3 is 14 residues. Trimming cost V 7 bases and J 6 bases; bases outside gene matches: 8. From germline, CDR1 is GTSNPN and CDR2 SVGIG (reference sequence). DNA for the CDR3: TGTGCCTTGACTAGCGGGAGCCTTCGGGATACGCAGTATTTT. Translated: CALTSGSLRDTQYF.

The chain uses TRBV4-1 and TRBJ2-2; TRBD1 aligns across 9 bases. The V gene end was trimmed by 4 bases and the J gene end by 4 bases; junction bases not matched to a gene: 4. CDR1 and CDR2 (germline): MGHRA, YSYEKL. The CDR3 sequence is 15 residues long. The CDR3 DNA is TGCGCCAGCAGCCGAGGACAGGGGCTCACCGGGGAGCTGTTTTTT. It codes for CASSRGQGLTGELFF.